This T cell receptor beta chain was retrieved from a study of early T cells in non-severe SARS-CoV-2 infection (dated by TCRdb to 2020 to 2023). Describing the broader study: TCR sequencing used bulk RNA from unsorted whole blood, so alpha and beta chains could not be paired.

Spanning cysteine to phenylalanine, the CDR3 consists of 15 amino acids. The read is trimmed to its CDR3 DNA, 45 bases read in frame from base 1. CDR1 and CDR2, per the germline V gene, are SQVTM and ANQGSEA. V was cut back by 5 bases and J by 6 bases, leaving a gap of 21 bases between them. A case-control design nested within a healthcare worker cohort in London, UK, was used, with weekly nasopharyngeal swab PCR tests and blood sampling performed. Between 23 and 31 March 2020, the week of the UK lockdown, healthcare workers were enrolled and then followed up weekly for as long as 16 weeks. What the study reported, not specific to this receptor: VDJdb matching was skewed toward anti-spike CD8 responses and likely underestimated virus-specific expansions, missing private and CD4 specificities.

Library preparation was by 5' RACE. TCRdb names NextSeq 500 as the instrument used. The TCR library protocol attached unique molecular identifiers to individual cDNA molecules to correct for sequencing error and PCR bias. Sequencing covered both TCR alpha and beta chains, and within each sample the abundances of alpha and beta sequences were tightly co-correlated. The authors' pipeline ran thus. V gene, J gene and CDR3 annotation of TCR sequences was performed with Decombinator V4. TCRs were defined as expanded if a significant change between any two time points was detected under a Poisson model with p below 0.0001. Abundances of TCRs were expressed as counts per million after normalisation to the total number of TCRs sequenced in each sample. TRAV1-2 paired with TRAJ12, TRAJ20 or TRAJ33 defined MAIT TCRs, while TRAV10 paired with TRAJ18 defined iNKT TCRs. VDJdb, accessed on 1 November 2021, was searched for TCRs annotated for CMV, EBV and SARS-CoV-2, and TCRs annotated for more than one antigen were excluded. Starting from the raw public reads, TCRdb applied fastp trimming at Q25, assembled clones with MiXCR and retained in-frame beta chains. Rows are unified per CDR3 protein, each entry keeping the most common DNA and genes. For this entry, the V and J calls and clone size follow TCRdb and not the study's own pipeline. The sample includes some 60,000 distinct CDR3 sequences, with roughly a tenth observed a single time. The biggest ten clones account for about 1.2% of the sample.

Comments on this clonotype: This clone's antigen is unknown. The sample holds no much larger clone one base away, and base qualities are not on file.

The chain couples TRBV29-1 to TRBJ2-3, with the D call tentatively TRBD1 or TRBD2, each fitting 6 bases. Sequencing was carried out using whole blood. This receptor was obtained from an adult who was a healthcare worker with PCR-confirmed SARS-CoV-2 infection or an uninfected control (not recorded which). The CDR3 protein sequence reads: CSVSPPGRGGDTQYF. The sequenced DNA is TGCAGCGTTAGTCCTCCGGGCAGGGGAGGTGATACGCAGTATTTT.